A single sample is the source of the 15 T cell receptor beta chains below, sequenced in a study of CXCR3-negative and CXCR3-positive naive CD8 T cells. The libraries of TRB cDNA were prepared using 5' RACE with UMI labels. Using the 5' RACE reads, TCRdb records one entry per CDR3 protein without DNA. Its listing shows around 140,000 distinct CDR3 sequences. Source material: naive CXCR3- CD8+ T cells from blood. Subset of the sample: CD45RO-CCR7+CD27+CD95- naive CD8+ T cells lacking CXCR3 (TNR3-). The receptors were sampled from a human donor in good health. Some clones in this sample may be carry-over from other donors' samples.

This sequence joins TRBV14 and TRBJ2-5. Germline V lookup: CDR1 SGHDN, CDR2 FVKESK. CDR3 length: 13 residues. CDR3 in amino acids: CASSPSLGETQYF.

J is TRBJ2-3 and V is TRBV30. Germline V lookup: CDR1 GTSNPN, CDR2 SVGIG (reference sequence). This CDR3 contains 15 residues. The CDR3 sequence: CARSYKRILPDTQYF.

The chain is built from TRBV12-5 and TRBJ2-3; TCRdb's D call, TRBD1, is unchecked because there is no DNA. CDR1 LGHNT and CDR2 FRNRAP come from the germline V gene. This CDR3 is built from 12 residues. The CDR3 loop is CASGQGADTQYF.

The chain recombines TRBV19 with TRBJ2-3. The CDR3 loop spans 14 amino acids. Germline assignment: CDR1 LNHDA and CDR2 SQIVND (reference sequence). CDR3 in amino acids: CASSMDLITDTQYF.

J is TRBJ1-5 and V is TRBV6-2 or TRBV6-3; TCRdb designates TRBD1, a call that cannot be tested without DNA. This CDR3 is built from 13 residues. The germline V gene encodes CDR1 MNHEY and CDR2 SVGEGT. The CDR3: CASSSGILQPQHF.

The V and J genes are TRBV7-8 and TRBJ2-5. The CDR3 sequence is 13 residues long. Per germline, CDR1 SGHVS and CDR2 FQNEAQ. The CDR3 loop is CASSLGTEETQYF.

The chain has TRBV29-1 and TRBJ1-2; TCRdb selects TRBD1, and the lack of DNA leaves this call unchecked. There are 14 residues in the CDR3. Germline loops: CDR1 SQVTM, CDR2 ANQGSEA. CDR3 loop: CSVAGTGGDSGYTF.

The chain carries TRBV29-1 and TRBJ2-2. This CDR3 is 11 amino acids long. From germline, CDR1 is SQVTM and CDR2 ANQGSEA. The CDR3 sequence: CSVEDRIGLFF.

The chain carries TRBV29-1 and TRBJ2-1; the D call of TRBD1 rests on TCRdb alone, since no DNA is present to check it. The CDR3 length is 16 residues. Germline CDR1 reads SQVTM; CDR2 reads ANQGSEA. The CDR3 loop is CSVDGPRGYPYNEQFF.

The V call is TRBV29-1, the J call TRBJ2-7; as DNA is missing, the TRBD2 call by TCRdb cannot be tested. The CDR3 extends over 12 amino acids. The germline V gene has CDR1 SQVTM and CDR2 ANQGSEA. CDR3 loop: CSVEERRYEQYF.

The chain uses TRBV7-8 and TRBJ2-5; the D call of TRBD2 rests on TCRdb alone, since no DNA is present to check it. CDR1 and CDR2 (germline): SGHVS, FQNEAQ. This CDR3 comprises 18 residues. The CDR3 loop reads CASSLVSASGKIQETQYF. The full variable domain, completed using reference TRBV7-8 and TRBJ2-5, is GAGVSQSPRYKVAKRGQDVALRCDPISGHVSLFWYQQALGQGPEFLTYFQNEAQLDKSGLPSDRFFAERPEGSVSTLKIQRTQQEDSAVYLCASSLVSASGKIQETQYFGPGTRLLVL.

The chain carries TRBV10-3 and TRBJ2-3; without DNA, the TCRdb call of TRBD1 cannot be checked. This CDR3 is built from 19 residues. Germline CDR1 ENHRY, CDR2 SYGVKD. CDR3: CAISIWTGNTISSTDTQYF.

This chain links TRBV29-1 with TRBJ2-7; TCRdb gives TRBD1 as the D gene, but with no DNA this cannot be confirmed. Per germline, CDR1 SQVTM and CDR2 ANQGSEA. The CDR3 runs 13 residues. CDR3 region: CSVDAGRGPEQYF.

CDR3 protein: CASSLPIRGEAFF. The chain couples TRBV12-3 or TRBV12-4 to TRBJ1-1; TCRdb reports TRBD1, a call that lacks DNA to check it against. The CDR3 contains 13 residues.

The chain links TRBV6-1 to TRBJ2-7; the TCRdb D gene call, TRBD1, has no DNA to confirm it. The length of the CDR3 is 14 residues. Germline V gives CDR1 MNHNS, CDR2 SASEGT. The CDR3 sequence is CASTLRDSSYEQYF.